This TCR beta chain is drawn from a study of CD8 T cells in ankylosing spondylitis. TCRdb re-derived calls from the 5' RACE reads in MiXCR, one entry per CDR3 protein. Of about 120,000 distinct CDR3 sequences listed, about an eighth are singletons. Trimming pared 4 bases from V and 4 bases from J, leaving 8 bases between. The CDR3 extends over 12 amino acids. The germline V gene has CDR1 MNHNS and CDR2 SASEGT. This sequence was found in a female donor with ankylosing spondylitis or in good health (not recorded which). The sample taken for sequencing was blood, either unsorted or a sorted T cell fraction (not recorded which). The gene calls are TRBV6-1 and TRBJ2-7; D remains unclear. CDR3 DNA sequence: TGTGCCAGCAGTGGGCAGGTGTACGAGCAGTACTTC. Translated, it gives CASSGQVYEQYF.